The 27 T cell receptor beta chains below all came from one sample that was sequenced in a study of T cell responses to AZD1222 COVID-19 vaccine. The method was immunoSEQ multiplex PCR; TCRdb's version includes in-frame clones alone and lacks a portion of them. Among 200,000 or so clones listed, over 80% were seen once. Sequenced material: peripheral blood, taken on day 0 of AZD1222 vaccination. The receptors derive from an adult in good health.

The chain couples TRBV4-1 to TRBJ2-7; the D is unclear. Trimming pared 1 base from V and 0 bases from J, leaving 4 bases between. Germline CDR1 and CDR2: MGHRA and YSYEKL. This CDR3 contains 13 residues. The CDR3 sequence: CASSQGLSYEQYF. The CDR3 nucleotides read TGCGCCAGCAGCCAAGGACTCTCCTACGAGCAGTACTTC.

This chain links TRBV28 with TRBJ2-7; the D gene is possibly TRBD1 (6 bases). The CDR3 covers 12 residues. Trimming pared 5 bases from V and 9 bases from J, leaving 14 bases between. In germline, CDR1 is MDHEN, CDR2 SYDVKM. The CDR3 protein is CASSPYGQMQYF. CDR3 DNA: TGTGCCAGCAGTCCCTACGGACAGATGCAGTACTTC.

The V gene is TRBV6-6, the J gene TRBJ1-5; 9 nucleotides line up with TRBD1. J was trimmed by 6 bases and V by 6 bases; bases with no gene match: 9. CDR1 and CDR2 from the germline V gene are MNHNY and SVGAGI (reference sequence). The CDR3 loop spans 15 amino acids. Here the CDR3 DNA reads TGTGCCAGCAGCCTTACAGGGGGCGGCGGTCAGCCCCAGCATTTT. This sequence encodes CASSLTGGGGQPQHF.

This rearrangement joins TRBV20-1 to TRBJ2-7; TRBD1 agrees at 7 bases. Per germline, CDR1 DFQATT and CDR2 SNEGSKA (reference sequence). With 7 bases clipped from V and 3 bases from J, the junction kept 3 bases outside the gene matches. This CDR3 comprises 11 residues. This CDR3 is CSVGDSYEQYV. DNA of the CDR3: TGCAGTGTCGGGGACAGCTACGAGCAGTACGTC.

J is TRBJ1-2 and V is TRBV29-1; no clear D gene. The CDR3 consists of 11 residues. CDR1 is SQVTM, CDR2 ANQGSEA, per germline. V was cut by 5 bases and J by 6 bases, with 10 bases left in between. The CDR3: CSVLRENGYTF. CDR3 DNA: TGCAGCGTTTTACGGGAGAATGGCTACACCTTC. Complete variable domain (other parts from reference TRBV29-1 and TRBJ1-2): SAVISQKPSRDICQRGTSLTIQCQVDSQVTMMFWYRQQPGQSLTLIATANQGSEATYESGFVIDKFPISRPNLTFSTLTVSNMSPEDSSIYLCSVLRENGYTFGSGTRLTVV.

The rearrangement links TRBV19 to TRBJ1-1; TRBD1 agrees at 7 bases. Germline CDR1 is LNHDA and CDR2 is SQIVND (reference sequence). The CDR3 is 12 residues long. Trimming at V came to 8 bases and at J to 1 base, leaving 1 base not matched to a gene. The CDR3 reads CASRTGNTEAFF. DNA of the CDR3: TGTGCCAGTCGGACAGGGAACACTGAAGCTTTCTTT.

This clone was seen a single time. The chain employs TRBV5-4 and TRBJ1-6, with D unclear. The length of the CDR3 is 16 residues. V lost 0 bases to trimming and J lost 4 bases, with 11 bases between them. Germline-derived CDR1 and CDR2 are SGHNT and YYREEE (reference sequence). Here the CDR3 DNA reads TGTGCCAGCAGCTTGGCGGCGAAGGAATATAATTCACCCCTCCACTTT. Protein product: CASSLAAKEYNSPLHF.

This chain connects TRBV28 to TRBJ1-2; D perhaps matches TRBD1 (6 bases). The CDR3 consists of 14 residues. Per germline, CDR1 MDHEN and CDR2 SYDVKM. V gave up 6 bases and J gave up 2 bases, with 13 bases separating them. CDR3 sequence (DNA): TGTGCCAGCAGCCCCTGGGGGGGCAACTATGGCTACACCTTC. Its protein product is CASSPWGGNYGYTF.

J is TRBJ1-2 and V is TRBV5-6, with D possibly matching TRBD1 (6 bases). The germline V gene has CDR1 SGHDT and CDR2 YYEEEE. The ends were cut back, 3 bases at V and 4 bases at J, with 13 bases in the middle. The CDR3 is 14 residues long. The CDR3 DNA follows: TGTGCCAGCAGCTACCGGACAGACCGCTATGGCTACACCTTC. This gives the protein CASSYRTDRYGYTF.

The V and J genes are TRBV6-5 and TRBJ1-1; D is uncertain. This CDR3 comprises 15 residues. Germline V lookup: CDR1 MNHEY, CDR2 SVGAGI. V lost 0 bases and J 4 bases, leaving 12 bases between the germline ends. The DNA for the CDR3 is TGTGCCAGCAGTTACTCACAGTCCCGATCCACTGAAGCTTTCTTT. This translates into CASSYSQSRSTEAFF.

This clone appeared a few times. The rearrangement links TRBV6-1 to TRBJ1-2; D is unresolved. Trimming removed 2 bases at V and 5 bases at J, with 6 bases between. CDR3 length: 12 residues. Germline V CDR1 and CDR2: MNHNS, SASEGT. This CDR3 is CASSESEYGYTF. The CDR3 region has the DNA TGTGCCAGCAGTGAATCCGAGTATGGCTACACCTTC.

The rearrangement joins TRBV14 to TRBJ1-2; TRBD1 matches 9 bases. V lost 2 bases and J lost 7; bases outside the gene matches: 11. Germline lookup yields CDR1 SGHDN and CDR2 FVKESK. This CDR3 comprises 16 residues. The CDR3 sequence is CASSQTGDREKGGYTF. CDR3 bases: TGTGCCAGCAGCCAAACAGGGGACAGGGAGAAGGGTGGCTACACCTTC.

V gene TRBV15 combines with J gene TRBJ1-6, with a weak D call TRBD1 (6 bases). Trimming stripped 3 bases from V and 7 bases from J, with 10 bases between. This CDR3 is built from 14 residues. CDR1 LNHNV and CDR2 YYDKDF come from the germline V gene (reference sequence). Here the CDR3 DNA reads TGTGCCACCAGCAGCAGACAGGAGAATTCACCCCTCCACTTT. It is translated as CATSSRQENSPLHF.

V gene TRBV12-3 or TRBV12-4 combines with J gene TRBJ1-5; no clear D. CDR3 length: 13 residues. V lost 6 bases and J lost 2, with 8 bases in between. CDR3 bases: TGTGCCAGCAGATCACGGGGCAATCAGCCCCAGCATTTT. As protein: CASRSRGNQPQHF.

This chain links TRBV6-5 with TRBJ1-3; the D gene is possibly TRBD1 (5 bases). CDR1 is MNHEY, CDR2 SVGAGI, per germline. The germline V and J ends were trimmed by 6 bases and 2 bases, with 14 bases remaining between them. This CDR3 is 15 amino acids long. For the CDR3, the DNA is TGTGCCAGCAGATTAGGGATCAGGGCTGGAAACACCATATATTTT. Translated: CASRLGIRAGNTIYF.

This chain connects TRBV7-9 to TRBJ1-1; TRBD1 matches at 8 bases. The J segment lost 3 bases and the V segment lost 3 bases, leaving 9 bases of the junction unmatched. The CDR3 has 16 residues. Germline V gene sequence: CDR1 SEHNR, CDR2 FQNEAQ (reference sequence). This chain's CDR3 is CASSFVGQGRYTEAFF. In DNA, the CDR3 is TGTGCCAGCAGCTTTGTAGGACAGGGAAGGTACACTGAAGCTTTCTTT.

The chain employs TRBV15 and TRBJ2-1; 13 bases align to TRBD2. Germline CDR1 reads LNHNV; CDR2 reads YYDKDF (reference sequence). The CDR3 is 15 amino acids. With 1 base clipped from V and 7 bases from J, the junction kept 1 base outside the gene matches. In DNA, the CDR3 is TGTGCCACCAGCAGAGGACTAGCGGGGGGAAATGAGCAGTTCTTC. This encodes CATSRGLAGGNEQFF.

The chain combines TRBV5-4 with TRBJ2-3; the D gene is possibly TRBD1 (5 bases). This CDR3 region has 15 residues. V gave up 0 bases and J gave up 2 bases, with 10 bases separating them. Germline values: CDR1 SGHNT, CDR2 YYREEE (reference sequence). CDR3 nucleotide sequence: TGTGCCAGCAGCTTGGGGGTAGGGGTCACAGATACGCAGTATTTT. It encodes CASSLGVGVTDTQYF.

This clone showed up many times. Other DNA sequences in this specimen translate into the identical CDR3. The chain is built from TRBV19 and TRBJ1-5, with unresolved D. From germline, CDR1 is LNHDA and CDR2 SQIVND (reference sequence). Between the trimmed V and J ends, which lost 5 bases and 7 bases, there was a span of 12 bases. The CDR3 is 13 residues long. CDR3 in DNA: TGTGCCAGTAGTCCCGGGGTTCGGCAGCCCCAGCATTTT. Its protein is CASSPGVRQPQHF.

The chain combines TRBV30 with TRBJ2-1; the D call may be TRBD1 or TRBD2 (5 bases each). CDR3 length: 12 amino acids. CDR1 is GTSNPN and CDR2 is SVGIG in the germline V gene (reference sequence). V was trimmed by 2 bases and J by 8 bases, leaving 10 bases between them. CDR3 sequence reads: CAWSRGADEQFF. The CDR3 DNA is TGTGCCTGGAGTAGAGGGGCGGATGAGCAGTTCTTC. The variable domain in full, completed from reference TRBV30 and TRBJ2-1, reads SQTIHQWPATLVQPVGSPLSLECTVEGTSNPNLYWYRQAAGRGLQLLFYSVGIGQISSEVPQNLSASRPQDRQFILSSKKLLLSDSGFYLCAWSRGADEQFFGPGTRLTVL.

The J gene is TRBJ1-2, the V gene TRBV12-5; TRBD1 matches at 7 bases. The ends lost 4 bases at V and 2 bases at J; junction bases unmatched: 7. Germline V gene data show CDR1 as LGHNT and CDR2 as FRNRAP. This CDR3 has 15 residues. The CDR3 sequence is CASGYRGQDNYGYTF. In DNA, the CDR3 is TGTGCTAGTGGTTACCGCGGACAGGACAACTATGGCTACACCTTC.

The rearrangement uses TRBV27 and TRBJ2-6; D not certain. Trimming took 4 bases from V and 4 from J, leaving 5 bases between them. This CDR3 region has 13 residues. Germline V gene data show CDR1 as MNHEY and CDR2 as SMNVEV (reference sequence). The CDR3 here is CASSYRGANVLTF. CDR3 in DNA: TGTGCCAGCAGTTATAGAGGGGCCAACGTCCTGACTTTC.

In its sample, this clone was seen once. The genes are TRBV3-1 (or the pseudogene TRBV3-2) and TRBJ1-2; D may be TRBD1 (5 bases). This CDR3 is 12 amino acids long. Germline-derived CDR1 and CDR2 are LGHDT and YNNKEL (reference sequence). V lost 4 bases, J lost 8 bases, and 11 bases lay in between. The CDR3 sequence is CASSPGTEGYTF. CDR3 DNA sequence: TGTGCCAGCAGCCCAGGGACGGAAGGCTACACCTTC.

The chain carries TRBV10-3 and TRBJ1-1, with D perhaps TRBD1 (6 bases). CDR3 size: 13 residues. V was trimmed by 10 bases and J by 9 bases, leaving 21 bases between them. From germline, CDR1 is ENHRY and CDR2 SYGVKD. CDR3 coding DNA: TGTGCCACGCTGACAGGATCTGGGACTCAAGCTTTCTTT. Translated: CATLTGSGTQAFF.

The V and J genes are TRBV4-1 and TRBJ1-1; D call uncertain. The V end was cut by 2 bases, the J end by 12 bases, with 25 bases between. Germline assignment: CDR1 MGHRA and CDR2 YSYEKL. This CDR3 is built from 16 residues. CDR3: CASSQYLPGRLFETFF. The CDR3 bases are TGCGCCAGCAGCCAATATTTGCCCGGCCGGCTCTTCGAAACTTTCTTT.

The chain is built from TRBV27 and TRBJ2-1; 7 bases are a match to TRBD1. J was trimmed by 10 bases and V by 5 bases; bases with no gene match: 17. Germline assignment: CDR1 MNHEY and CDR2 SMNVEV (reference sequence). The CDR3 spans 16 residues. The chain's CDR3 is CASSRTDRVVTFEQFF. DNA for the CDR3: TGTGCCAGCAGTAGGACCGACAGGGTAGTTACGTTCGAGCAGTTCTTC.

This sequence joins TRBV7-3 and TRBJ1-1; D might be TRBD1 (6 bases). This CDR3 contains 12 residues. The germline V gene has CDR1 SGHTA and CDR2 FQGTGA. Trimming took 6 bases from V and 8 from J, leaving 13 bases between them. CDR3 sequence reads: CASSGQFREAFF. Written as DNA, the CDR3 is TGTGCCAGCAGTGGACAGTTCCGGGAAGCTTTCTTT.